This TCR beta chain was captured in a study of early T cells in non-severe SARS-CoV-2 infection. Looking at the study overall: Sequencing of bulk RNA from unsorted whole blood was done, without chain pairing.

Points on this clonotype: Its antigen is still unknown.

Whole-study results and caveats: Matching with VDJdb favored anti-spike CD8 responses (missing private and CD4 specificities).

Individual cDNA molecules each received unique molecular identifiers attached to them. Using its own MiXCR run on the 5' RACE reads, TCRdb lists one record per CDR3 protein. The profile covers approximately 22,000 distinct CDR3 sequences, with 3.5% to 5% appearing a single time and 20% taken by the ten largest. Trimming removed 0 bases at V and 11 bases at J, with 25 bases between. The V gene's germline CDR1 is SGDLS and CDR2 YYNGEE. This CDR3 is 17 amino acids long. What was sequenced was whole blood. This sequence was found in an adult who was a healthcare worker with PCR-confirmed SARS-CoV-2 infection or an uninfected control (not recorded which). The J gene is TRBJ2-3, the V gene TRBV9; possibly TRBD1 for D (6 bases). The CDR3 sequence is CASSVARDTPPDGVQYF. CDR3 DNA sequence: TGTGCCAGCAGCGTAGCTAGGGACACCCCCCCGGATGGCGTGCAGTATTTT.